The 23 T cell receptor beta chains below all came from one sample that was sequenced in a study of CD8 T cells in ankylosing spondylitis. Study results and limitations: Roughly eight highly homologous variants made up a TCR beta motif, and this motif appeared characteristic of ankylosing spondylitis blood.

Each CDR3 protein is one row after TCRdb ran MiXCR on the 5' RACE reads. The sample holds 400,000 to 450,000 distinct CDR3 sequences, roughly a sixth seen once. No antigen has been assigned to these receptors. The sample consisted of blood, either unsorted or a sorted T cell fraction (not recorded which). Receptors were obtained from a male donor with ankylosing spondylitis.

This clonotype was seen once. The chain links TRBV7-2 to TRBJ2-7; 9 bases are shared with TRBD2. V lost 7 bases to trimming and J lost 4 bases; unmatched junction nucleotides: 11. Germline assignment: CDR1 SGHTA and CDR2 FQGNSA. This CDR3 has 15 amino acids. DNA of the CDR3: TGTGCCAGCACCGGCGGACGTAGCGGGAGATACGAGCAGTACTTC. Its protein is CASTGGRSGRYEQYF.

The rearrangement links TRBV20-1 to TRBJ1-6; 11 nucleotides line up with TRBD1. CDR1 is DFQATT, CDR2 SNEGSKA, per germline (reference sequence). The CDR3 spans 16 residues. Trimming took 3 bases from V and 5 from J; bases not matched to a gene: 6. The CDR3 sequence: CSARDRGRLDNSPLHF. CDR3 in DNA: TGCAGTGCTAGGGACAGGGGGCGTCTCGATAATTCACCCCTCCACTTT.

The sample holds a few counts of this clonotype. The V and J genes are TRBV20-1 and TRBJ2-1, with D possibly being TRBD1 or TRBD2 (6 bases each). The CDR3 consists of 14 residues. The germline V gene encodes CDR1 DFQATT and CDR2 SNEGSKA (reference sequence). Trimming took 1 base from V and 7 from J, leaving 14 bases between them. CDR3 nucleotides: TGCAGTGCTAGAGGAGGGGGGTCAGCGAATGAGCAGTTCTTC. Protein: CSARGGGSANEQFF.

This clonotype was seen more than once but under ten times. V and J are TRBV18 and TRBJ2-5, with D possibly being TRBD2 (6 bases). Trimming took off 6 bases at V and 1 base at J, with 15 bases between the two ends. This CDR3 region has 15 residues. CDR1 and CDR2 (germline): KGHSH, LQKENI. The CDR3 DNA reads as TGTGCCAGCTCGGGGGGACTCCAGGCCCAAGAGACCCAGTACTTC. Translation gives CASSGGLQAQETQYF.

V usage is TRBV5-1 and J usage is TRBJ1-6, with D perhaps matching TRBD1 (5 bases). The CDR3 is made up of 20 amino acids. Germline lookup yields CDR1 SGHRS and CDR2 YFSETQ. V lost 4 bases and J 0 bases, leaving 23 bases between the germline ends. The CDR3 nucleotides are TGCGCCAGCAGCACTCTGGGGACGGGACGAGGGAGCTCCTATAATTCACCCCTCCACTTT. Its translation: CASSTLGTGRGSSYNSPLHF.

The chain couples TRBV5-1 to TRBJ2-3; a weak D match, TRBD1 (6 bases). The length of the CDR3 is 12 residues. Trimming took 2 bases from V and 6 from J, leaving 7 bases between them. Germline-derived CDR1 and CDR2 are SGHRS and YFSETQ. CDR3 in DNA: TGCGCCAGCAGCTTTGACAGGGATACGCAGTATTTT. Translating it yields CASSFDRDTQYF.

This clonotype has a handful of counts. The chain couples TRBV28 to TRBJ1-1, with a weak D call TRBD1 (5 bases). The CDR3 runs to 15 residues. Germline assignment: CDR1 MDHEN and CDR2 SYDVKM. V lost 1 base to trimming and J lost 2 bases, with 11 bases between them. In DNA form, the CDR3 reads TGTGCCAGCAGTTTATCAGGGCTCGGTAACACTGAAGCTTTCTTT. It codes for CASSLSGLGNTEAFF.

The genes are TRBV6-1 and TRBJ2-4, with TRBD1 matching 7 bases. This CDR3 comprises 13 residues. CDR1 and CDR2 (germline): MNHNS, SASEGT. V shed 7 bases, J shed 10 bases, and the junction held 10 bases outside the gene matches. The CDR3 protein is CASNRDRSIIQYF. The CDR3 coding sequence is TGTGCCAGCAACCGGGACAGATCAATTATTCAGTACTTC.

This clonotype was counted only a few times. The rearrangement links TRBV5-6 to TRBJ1-1, with 9 bases fitting TRBD1. CDR3 length: 15 amino acids. CDR1 SGHDT and CDR2 YYEEEE come from the germline V gene. The junction had 7 bases not matched to a gene; V was cut back by 3 bases and J by 4 bases. The CDR3 is CASSSGTGKATEAFF. CDR3 nucleotides: TGTGCCAGCAGCTCGGGGACAGGGAAGGCCACTGAAGCTTTCTTT.

The table lists this clonotype with a few counts. The V and J genes are TRBV11-2 and TRBJ2-5; TRBD2 might be the D (5 bases). Trimming took off 5 bases at V and 7 bases at J, with 17 bases between the two ends. The CDR3 has 14 residues. Per the germline V gene, CDR1 is SGHAT and CDR2 is FQNNGV. CDR3 sequence (DNA): TGTGCCAGCAGCGCCCTACTTGAGGGAAGGACCCAGTACTTC. Translating it yields CASSALLEGRTQYF.

This clonotype was detected many times. The J gene is TRBJ2-2, the V gene TRBV6-2 or TRBV6-3, with D unresolved. V was trimmed by 6 bases and J by 0 bases, leaving 5 bases between them. The CDR3 spans 13 residues. Germline assignment: CDR1 MNHEY and CDR2 SVGEGT. DNA for the CDR3: TGTGCCAGCAGCCAGACGAACACCGGGGAGCTGTTTTTT. Translating gives CASSQTNTGELFF.

This chain connects TRBV7-8 to TRBJ2-1; D is undetermined. Trimming took off 2 bases at V and 8 bases at J, with 22 bases between the two ends. CDR1 is SGHVS and CDR2 is FQNEAQ in the germline V gene. The CDR3 loop spans 17 amino acids. DNA of the CDR3: TGTGCCAGCAGCTTAAGACAAAGCCTACGTCACGTCGATGAGCAGTTCTTC. Translated: CASSLRQSLRHVDEQFF.

This CDR3 is CASSLGLSGNEQFF. Written as DNA, the CDR3 is TGTGCCAGCAGCTTAGGGTTGTCCGGCAATGAGCAGTTCTTC. The chain has TRBV7-2 and TRBJ2-1; D is ambiguous. CDR3 size: 14 residues. Between the trimmed V and J ends, which lost 1 base and 6 bases, there was a span of 10 bases. Germline V gives CDR1 SGHTA, CDR2 FQGNSA.

This chain uses TRBV6-2 or TRBV6-3 with TRBJ1-5; 7 nucleotides agree with TRBD1. Trimming cost V 0 bases and J 6 bases; bases outside gene matches: 8. The CDR3 covers 16 residues. In germline, CDR1 is MNHEY, CDR2 SVGEGT. The CDR3 here is CASSYSGRGVGQPQHF. The CDR3 bases are TGTGCCAGCAGTTACTCGGGCAGGGGGGTTGGTCAGCCCCAGCATTTT.

This clonotype was found a few times. CDR3 coding DNA: TGCGCCAGCAGCTTGGGTCGGGACTACCCGAACTACAATGAGCAGTTCTTC. This sequence encodes CASSLGRDYPNYNEQFF. The chain recombines TRBV5-1 with TRBJ2-1; 7 nucleotides agree with TRBD2. The CDR3 has 17 amino acids. V trimming: 0 bases; J trimming: 3 bases; junction bases outside the gene matches: 9. Germline-derived CDR1 and CDR2 are SGHRS and YFSETQ.

The chain joins TRBV6-1 to TRBJ1-1; D is undetermined. The CDR3 runs to 14 residues. Per germline, CDR1 MNHNS and CDR2 SASEGT. V lost 6 bases and J lost 1, with 12 bases in between. The CDR3 coding sequence is TGTGCCAGCAGCCCGGGGTTCTCGAACACTGAAGCTTTCTTT. As protein: CASSPGFSNTEAFF.

This clonotype was seen a handful of times. The genes are TRBV7-2 and TRBJ1-1; 10 nucleotides line up with TRBD1. The germline gives CDR1 SGHTA, CDR2 FQGNSA. CDR3 length equals 15 residues. The V gene end was trimmed by 5 bases and the J gene end by 5 bases; junction bases not matched to a gene: 8. This chain's CDR3 is CASSTRDRGRTEAFF. Written as DNA, the CDR3 is TGTGCCAGCAGCACCCGGGACAGGGGAAGGACTGAAGCTTTCTTT.

This clonotype has just a few counts. The gene calls are TRBV20-1 and TRBJ2-2; D is possibly TRBD2 (6 bases). The CDR3 has 14 residues. V lost 1 base and J lost 5, with 11 bases in between. Germline-derived CDR1 and CDR2 are DFQATT and SNEGSKA (reference sequence). This CDR3 is CSARGLAATGELFF. For the CDR3, the DNA is TGCAGTGCTAGAGGATTAGCGGCTACCGGGGAGCTGTTTTTT.

The chain couples TRBV28 to TRBJ1-4; 9 bases map to TRBD1. Germline V lookup: CDR1 MDHEN, CDR2 SYDVKM. The junction had 6 bases not matched to a gene; V was cut back by 2 bases and J by 5 bases. This CDR3 has 16 amino acids. CDR3 nucleotides: TGTGCCAGCAGTTTAGTCCCCGGGACAGGGAATGAAAAACTGTTTTTT. Its translation is CASSLVPGTGNEKLFF.

The sample holds a few counts of this clonotype. This chain joins TRBV2 and TRBJ2-1; D possibly matches TRBD1 or TRBD2 (5 bases each). This CDR3 has 14 amino acids. The V end lost 3 bases, the J end lost 9 bases, and 15 bases lay between the germline ends. CDR1 and CDR2 from the germline V gene are SNHLY and FYNNEI. CDR3 amino acids: CASSEPSRGAEQFF. CDR3 nucleotide sequence: TGTGCCAGCAGTGAGCCTAGTCGGGGCGCTGAGCAGTTCTTC.

This clonotype occurred a few times. This chain joins TRBV6-1 and TRBJ1-1; no clear D gene. The CDR3 length is 17 residues. Germline V lookup: CDR1 MNHNS, CDR2 SASEGT. V was trimmed by 5 bases and J by 0 bases, leaving 19 bases between them. The CDR3 nucleotides read TGTGCCAGCAGTCGGCGGGATCCGAGACAAATGAACACTGAAGCTTTCTTT. Protein sequence: CASSRRDPRQMNTEAFF.

In its sample, this clonotype was seen a few times. V usage is TRBV20-1 and J usage is TRBJ1-6; perhaps TRBD1 as D (6 bases). Germline V lookup: CDR1 DFQATT, CDR2 SNEGSKA (reference sequence). This CDR3 contains 14 residues. V lost 1 base to trimming and J lost 4 bases, with 8 bases between them. The CDR3 loop is CSARVGQYNSPLHF. CDR3 nucleotides: TGCAGTGCTAGAGTAGGACAGTATAATTCACCCCTCCACTTT.

This clonotype was found a few times. The V gene is TRBV28, the J gene TRBJ2-6, with a tentative D call TRBD1 (5 bases). V lost 6 bases, J lost 4 bases, and 13 bases lay in between. The CDR3 length is 15 residues. Germline loops: CDR1 MDHEN, CDR2 SYDVKM. The CDR3 nucleotides are TGTGCCAGCAGATCCAGGACAACCGGGGCCAACGTCCTGACTTTC. Translated: CASRSRTTGANVLTF.